This T cell receptor (beta chain) stems from a study of blood T cell repertoires in COVID-19. Per germline, CDR1 SGHTA and CDR2 FQGTGA. Germline trimming cut 5 bases from V and 7 bases from J; bases unmatched to any gene: 14. The CDR3 is 17 residues long. Libraries were prepared by immunoSEQ multiplex PCR; TCRdb keeps only in-frame clonotypes and omits some of them. Of 40,000 or so clones listed, 75% to 80% were seen once; the top ten hold 25% to 35%. This clone appeared once. This receptor was obtained from a woman in her 70s with acute or convalescent COVID-19. Material: peripheral blood. The chain combines TRBV7-3 with TRBJ2-3, with 11 bases identical to TRBD2. The CDR3 DNA is TGTGCCAGCAGCCCAAACCCCCTAGCGGGGGGACTCAATACGCAGTATTTT. As protein: CASSPNPLAGGLNTQYF.